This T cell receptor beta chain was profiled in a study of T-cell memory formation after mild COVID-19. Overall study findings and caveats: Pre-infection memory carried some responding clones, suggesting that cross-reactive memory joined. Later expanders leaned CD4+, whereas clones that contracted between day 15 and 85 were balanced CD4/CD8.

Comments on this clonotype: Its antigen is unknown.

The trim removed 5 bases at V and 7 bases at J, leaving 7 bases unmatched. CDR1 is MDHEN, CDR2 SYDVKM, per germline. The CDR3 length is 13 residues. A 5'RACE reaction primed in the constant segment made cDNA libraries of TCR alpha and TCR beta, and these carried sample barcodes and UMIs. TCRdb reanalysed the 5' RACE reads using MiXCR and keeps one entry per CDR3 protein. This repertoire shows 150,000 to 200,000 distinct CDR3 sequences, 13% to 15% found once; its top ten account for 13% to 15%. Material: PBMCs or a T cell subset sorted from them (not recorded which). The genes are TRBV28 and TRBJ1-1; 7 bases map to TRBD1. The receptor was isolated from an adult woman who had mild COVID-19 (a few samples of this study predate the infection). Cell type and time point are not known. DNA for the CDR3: TGTGCCAGCAGTCCCGGGACAGAACTTGAAGCTTTCTTT. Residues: CASSPGTELEAFF.